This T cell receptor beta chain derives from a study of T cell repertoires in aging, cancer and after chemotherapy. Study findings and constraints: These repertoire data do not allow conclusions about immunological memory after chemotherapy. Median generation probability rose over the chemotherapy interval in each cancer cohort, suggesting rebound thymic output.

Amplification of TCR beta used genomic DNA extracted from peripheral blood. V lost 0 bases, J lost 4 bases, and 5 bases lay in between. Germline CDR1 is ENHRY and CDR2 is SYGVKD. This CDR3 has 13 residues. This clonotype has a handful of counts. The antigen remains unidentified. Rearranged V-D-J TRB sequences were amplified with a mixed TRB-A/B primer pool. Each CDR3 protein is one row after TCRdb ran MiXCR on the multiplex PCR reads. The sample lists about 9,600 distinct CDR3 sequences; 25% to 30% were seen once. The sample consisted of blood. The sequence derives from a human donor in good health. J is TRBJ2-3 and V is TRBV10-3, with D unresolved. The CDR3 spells CAISESGADTQYF. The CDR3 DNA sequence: TGTGCCATCAGTGAGTCAGGAGCAGATACGCAGTATTTT.